The 13 T cell receptor beta chains below were found in one sample sequenced in a study of blood T cell repertoires in COVID-19. Some clones are missing from TCRdb's copy, which holds only in-frame ones; the method was immunoSEQ multiplex PCR. The sample holds about 150,000 clones, over 65% seen once. Sequenced sample: peripheral blood. These TCRs come from a man aged 50-60 years with acute or convalescent COVID-19.

The genes are TRBV6-5 and TRBJ2-1, with D perhaps TRBD2 (6 bases). Germline CDR1 MNHEY, CDR2 SVGAGI. The CDR3 runs to 15 residues. V was cut by 7 bases and J by 4 bases, with 17 bases left in between. CDR3 coding DNA: TGTGCCAGCACTTTCCGCGGGGACCCTTACAATGAGCAGTTCTTC. It specifies CASTFRGDPYNEQFF.

The chain recombines TRBV10-3 with TRBJ1-1; TRBD1 matches at 10 bases. Germline CDR1 is ENHRY and CDR2 is SYGVKD. Germline trimming cut 2 bases from V and 11 bases from J; bases unmatched to any gene: 5. The CDR3 spans 13 residues. In nucleotides, the CDR3 is TGTGCCATCAGTGAGGGACAGGGGGTTAAGGCTTTCTTT. Translated: CAISEGQGVKAFF.

This clone occurred a few times. The V and J genes are TRBV11-2 and TRBJ2-1, with D perhaps matching TRBD2 (7 bases). With 5 bases removed from V and 2 bases from J, the gap between germline ends came to 16 bases. Looked up from germline, CDR1 is SGHAT and CDR2 is FQNNGV. This CDR3 contains 16 residues. CDR3: CASSAGAGPAYNEQFF. The CDR3 DNA is TGTGCCAGCAGCGCGGGGGCGGGTCCCGCCTACAATGAGCAGTTCTTC.

This chain links TRBV6-1 with TRBJ1-4, with 7 bases aligning to TRBD1. Germline lookup yields CDR1 MNHNS and CDR2 SASEGT. The V gene end was trimmed by 3 bases and the J gene end by 10 bases; junction bases not matched to a gene: 14. The CDR3 length is 16 residues. Here the CDR3 DNA reads TGTGCCAGCAGTGACCCCAGGGGGGCAGGGGGTGTAAAACTGTTTTTT. Its translation: CASSDPRGAGGVKLFF.

The chain links TRBV5-6 to TRBJ1-4; 9 bases line up with TRBD1. The CDR3 sequence is 15 residues long. V was clipped by 1 base and J by 5 bases; unmatched bases: 3. Germline-derived CDR1 and CDR2 are SGHDT and YYEEEE. The CDR3 DNA sequence: TGTGCCAGCAGCTTGCGACAGGGGGGGAATGAAAAACTGTTTTTT. Protein: CASSLRQGGNEKLFF.

V usage is TRBV14 and J usage is TRBJ2-5; a possible D gene is TRBD1 (6 bases). V lost 0 bases and J 0 bases, leaving 11 bases between the germline ends. The germline gives CDR1 SGHDN, CDR2 FVKESK. This CDR3 contains 16 residues. As DNA, the CDR3 is TGTGCCAGCAGCCAAGATTGGACAGCGTACCAAGAGACCCAGTACTTC. Its protein is CASSQDWTAYQETQYF. Drawing the rest from reference TRBV14 and TRBJ2-5, the complete variable domain is EAGVTQFPSHSVIEKGQTVTLRCDPISGHDNLYWYRRVMGKEIKFLLHFVKESKQDESGMPNNRFLAERTGGTYSTLKVQPAELEDSGVYFCASSQDWTAYQETQYFGPGTRLLVL.

The V and J genes are TRBV4-2 and TRBJ1-6; no clear D. V lost 4 bases and J 7 bases, leaving 14 bases between the germline ends. The V gene's germline CDR1 is LGHNA and CDR2 YNFKEQ. The CDR3 length is 15 residues. CDR3 sequence reads: CASSPRRDGNSPLHF. Written as DNA, the CDR3 is TGTGCCAGCAGCCCTCGTCGGGATGGGAATTCACCCCTCCACTTT.

The chain employs TRBV5-4 and TRBJ1-2; 7 nucleotides line up with TRBD1. Looked up from germline, CDR1 is SGHNT and CDR2 is YYREEE (reference sequence). V lost 4 bases, J lost 4 bases, and 7 bases stayed unmatched. The CDR3 sequence is 14 residues long. Written as DNA, the CDR3 is TGTGCCAGCAGCCCTGAGGGGGCGATCTATGGCTACACCTTC. Translated: CASSPEGAIYGYTF.

The chain uses TRBV10-3 and TRBJ1-1, with no clear D. Trimming removed 6 bases at V and 3 bases at J, with 11 bases between. Germline values: CDR1 ENHRY, CDR2 SYGVKD. The CDR3 has 13 amino acids. The CDR3 is CAISLSEDTEAFF. CDR3 nucleotide sequence: TGTGCCATCAGCCTCAGCGAGGACACTGAAGCTTTCTTT.

The V gene is TRBV9, the J gene TRBJ2-6; 8 bases are a match to TRBD1. CDR1 and CDR2 from the germline V gene are SGDLS and YYNGEE. V lost 4 bases to trimming and J lost 0 bases; unmatched junction nucleotides: 9. This CDR3 region has 18 residues. This CDR3 is CASSPWTGPSSGANVLTF. DNA for the CDR3: TGTGCCAGCAGCCCGTGGACAGGGCCTTCCTCTGGGGCCAACGTCCTGACTTTC.

This clone has more than one count but fewer than ten. The V call is TRBV14, the J call TRBJ2-1, with 8 bases identical to TRBD2. Trimming at V came to 1 base and at J to 4 bases, leaving 3 bases not matched to a gene. From germline, CDR1 is SGHDN and CDR2 FVKESK. This CDR3 spans 15 amino acids. The CDR3 coding sequence is TGTGCCAGCAGCCAAGGGACTAGCCAATACAATGAGCAGTTCTTC. It yields the protein CASSQGTSQYNEQFF. The whole variable domain, filled in from reference TRBV14 and TRBJ2-1, reads EAGVTQFPSHSVIEKGQTVTLRCDPISGHDNLYWYRRVMGKEIKFLLHFVKESKQDESGMPNNRFLAERTGGTYSTLKVQPAELEDSGVYFCASSQGTSQYNEQFFGPGTRLTVL.

The V call is TRBV28, the J call TRBJ1-5; possibly TRBD1 for D (5 bases). The CDR3 is 21 amino acids. Germline V lookup: CDR1 MDHEN, CDR2 SYDVKM. Trimming pared 1 base from V and 1 base from J, leaving 26 bases between. In DNA, the CDR3 is TGTGCCAGCAGTTTATTCGGCAGGTGGGGGGTTAGGTTAGGAAGCAATCAGCCCCAGCATTTT. It translates to CASSLFGRWGVRLGSNQPQHF.

The chain combines TRBV6-1 with TRBJ2-7; 12 nucleotides agree with TRBD2. Trimming removed 3 bases from V and 4 bases from J; junction bases left unmatched: 13. The CDR3 runs 18 residues. Germline-derived CDR1 and CDR2 are MNHNS and SASEGT. CDR3 nucleotides: TGTGCCAGCAGTGATAGGGCTAGCGGGGGGGTGTTCGTTTACGAGCAGTACTTC. This gives the protein CASSDRASGGVFVYEQYF.